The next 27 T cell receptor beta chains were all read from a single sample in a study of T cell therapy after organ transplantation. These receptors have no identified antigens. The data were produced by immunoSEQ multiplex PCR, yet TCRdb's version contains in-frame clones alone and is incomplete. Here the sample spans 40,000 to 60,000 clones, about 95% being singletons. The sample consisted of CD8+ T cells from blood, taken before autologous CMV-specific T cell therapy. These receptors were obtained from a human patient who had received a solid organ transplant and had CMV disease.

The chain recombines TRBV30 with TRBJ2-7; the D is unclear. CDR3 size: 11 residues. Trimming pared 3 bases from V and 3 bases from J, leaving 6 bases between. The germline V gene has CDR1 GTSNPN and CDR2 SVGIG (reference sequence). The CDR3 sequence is CAWRGFYEQYF. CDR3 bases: TGTGCCTGGAGGGGGTTCTACGAGCAGTACTTC. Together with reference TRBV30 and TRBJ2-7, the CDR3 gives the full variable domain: SQTIHQWPATLVQPVGSPLSLECTVEGTSNPNLYWYRQAAGRGLQLLFYSVGIGQISSEVPQNLSASRPQDRQFILSSKKLLLSDSGFYLCAWRGFYEQYFGPGTRLTVT.

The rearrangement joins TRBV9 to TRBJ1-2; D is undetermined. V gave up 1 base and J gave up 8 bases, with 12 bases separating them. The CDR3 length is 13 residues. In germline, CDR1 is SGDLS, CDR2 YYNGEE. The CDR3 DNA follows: TGTGCCAGCAGCGTAAATCCTGGCGGGGGCTACACCTTC. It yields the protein CASSVNPGGGYTF.

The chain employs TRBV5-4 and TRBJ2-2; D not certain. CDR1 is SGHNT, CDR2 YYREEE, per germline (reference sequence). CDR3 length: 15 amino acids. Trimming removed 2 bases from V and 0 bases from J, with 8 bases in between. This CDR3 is CASSFRRSNTGELFF. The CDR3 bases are TGTGCCAGCAGCTTTCGACGGTCGAACACCGGGGAGCTGTTTTTT.

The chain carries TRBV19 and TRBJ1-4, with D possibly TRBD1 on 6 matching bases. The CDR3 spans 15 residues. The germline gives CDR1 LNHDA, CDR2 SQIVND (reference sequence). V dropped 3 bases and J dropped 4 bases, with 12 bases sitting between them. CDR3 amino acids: CASSILDSVNEKLFF. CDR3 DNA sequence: TGTGCCAGTAGTATCTTGGACAGCGTTAATGAAAAACTGTTTTTT. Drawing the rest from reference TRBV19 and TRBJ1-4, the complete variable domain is DGGITQSPKYLFRKEGQNVTLSCEQNLNHDAMYWYRQDPGQGLRLIYYSQIVNDFQKGDIAEGYSVSREKKESFPLTVTSAQKNPTAFYLCASSILDSVNEKLFFGSGTQLSVL.

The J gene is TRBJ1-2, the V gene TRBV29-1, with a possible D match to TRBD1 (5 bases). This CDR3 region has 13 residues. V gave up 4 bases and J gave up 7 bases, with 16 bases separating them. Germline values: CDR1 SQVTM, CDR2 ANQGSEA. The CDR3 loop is CSVVVSWGTGYTF. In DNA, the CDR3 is TGCAGCGTTGTCGTCAGTTGGGGGACTGGCTACACCTTC. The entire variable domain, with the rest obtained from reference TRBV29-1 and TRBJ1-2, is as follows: SAVISQKPSRDICQRGTSLTIQCQVDSQVTMMFWYRQQPGQSLTLIATANQGSEATYESGFVIDKFPISRPNLTFSTLTVSNMSPEDSSIYLCSVVVSWGTGYTFGSGTRLTVV.

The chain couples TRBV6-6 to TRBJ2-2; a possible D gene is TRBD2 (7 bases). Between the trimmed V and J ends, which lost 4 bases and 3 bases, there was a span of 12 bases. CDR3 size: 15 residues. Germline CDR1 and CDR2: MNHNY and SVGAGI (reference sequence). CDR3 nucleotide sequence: TGTGCCAGCAGTTGGGGCGGGGGCGACACCGGGGAGCTGTTTTTT. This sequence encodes CASSWGGGDTGELFF.

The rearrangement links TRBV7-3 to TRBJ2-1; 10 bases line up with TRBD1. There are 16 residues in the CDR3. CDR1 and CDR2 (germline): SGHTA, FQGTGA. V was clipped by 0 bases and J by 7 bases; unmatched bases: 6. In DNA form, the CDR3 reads TGTGCCAGCAGCTTAACGTTGGGACAGGGGAGGAATGAGCAGTTCTTC. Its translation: CASSLTLGQGRNEQFF.

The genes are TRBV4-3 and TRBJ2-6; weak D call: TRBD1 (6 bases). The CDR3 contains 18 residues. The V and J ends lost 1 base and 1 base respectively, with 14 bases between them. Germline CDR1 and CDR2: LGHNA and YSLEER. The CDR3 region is CASSQARTGKSGANVLTF. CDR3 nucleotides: TGCGCCAGCAGCCAAGCCCGAACAGGGAAATCTGGGGCCAACGTCCTGACTTTC.

The CDR3 region is CSVGGVSSYNEQFF. The CDR3, as DNA: TGCAGCGTTGGCGGGGTTAGCTCCTACAATGAGCAGTTCTTC. The chain uses TRBV29-1 and TRBJ2-1; D possibly corresponds to TRBD2 (6 bases). V gave up 4 bases and J gave up 0 bases, with 10 bases separating them. This CDR3 contains 14 residues. Germline V gene sequence: CDR1 SQVTM, CDR2 ANQGSEA.

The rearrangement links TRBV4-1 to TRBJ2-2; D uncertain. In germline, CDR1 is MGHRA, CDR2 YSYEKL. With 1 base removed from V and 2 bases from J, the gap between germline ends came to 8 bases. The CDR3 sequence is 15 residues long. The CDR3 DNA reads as TGCGCCAGCAGCCAAGTTAGGCGAAACACCGGGGAGCTGTTTTTT. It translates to CASSQVRRNTGELFF.

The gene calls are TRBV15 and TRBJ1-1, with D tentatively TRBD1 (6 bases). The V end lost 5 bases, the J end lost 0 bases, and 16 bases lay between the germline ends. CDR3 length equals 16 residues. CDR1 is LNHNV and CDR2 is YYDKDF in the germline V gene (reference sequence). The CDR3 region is CATSPAPGVLNTEAFF. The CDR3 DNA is TGTGCCACCAGCCCGGCCCCAGGGGTATTGAACACTGAAGCTTTCTTT.

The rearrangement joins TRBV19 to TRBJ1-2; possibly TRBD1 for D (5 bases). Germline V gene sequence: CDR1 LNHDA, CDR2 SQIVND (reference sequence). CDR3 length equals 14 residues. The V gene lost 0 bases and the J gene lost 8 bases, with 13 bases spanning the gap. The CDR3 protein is CASSIDQGTGGYTF. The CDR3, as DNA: TGTGCCAGTAGTATAGATCAAGGTACAGGCGGCTACACCTTC.

The CDR3 nucleotides are TGTGCCAGCAGCTTAGAGGGGGGGTTTGGAGATACGCAGTATTTT. Translated: CASSLEGGFGDTQYF. The chain uses TRBV11-2 and TRBJ2-3; 7 bases match TRBD2. V shed 0 bases, J shed 5 bases, and the junction held 5 bases outside the gene matches. The germline V gene has CDR1 SGHAT and CDR2 FQNNGV. The length of the CDR3 is 15 residues.

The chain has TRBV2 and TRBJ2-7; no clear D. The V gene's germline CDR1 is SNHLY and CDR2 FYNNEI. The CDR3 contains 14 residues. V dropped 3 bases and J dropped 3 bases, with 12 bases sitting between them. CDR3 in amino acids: CASSEDPLVYEQYF. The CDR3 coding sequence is TGTGCCAGCAGTGAGGACCCTTTAGTCTACGAGCAGTACTTC.

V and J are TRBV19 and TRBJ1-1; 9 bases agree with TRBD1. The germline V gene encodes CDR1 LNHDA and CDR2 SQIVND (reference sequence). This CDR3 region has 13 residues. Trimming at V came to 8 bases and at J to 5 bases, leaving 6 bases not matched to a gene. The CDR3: CASGDRVGTEAFF. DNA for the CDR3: TGTGCCAGTGGGGACAGGGTCGGAACTGAAGCTTTCTTT.

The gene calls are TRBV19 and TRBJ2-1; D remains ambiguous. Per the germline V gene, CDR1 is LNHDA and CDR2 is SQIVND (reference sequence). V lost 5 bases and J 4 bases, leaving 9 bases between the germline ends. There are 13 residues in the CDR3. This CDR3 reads CASSPARYNEQFF. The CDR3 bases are TGTGCCAGTAGTCCCGCCAGATACAATGAGCAGTTCTTC. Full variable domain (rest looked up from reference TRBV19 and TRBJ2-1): DGGITQSPKYLFRKEGQNVTLSCEQNLNHDAMYWYRQDPGQGLRLIYYSQIVNDFQKGDIAEGYSVSREKKESFPLTVTSAQKNPTAFYLCASSPARYNEQFFGPGTRLTVL.

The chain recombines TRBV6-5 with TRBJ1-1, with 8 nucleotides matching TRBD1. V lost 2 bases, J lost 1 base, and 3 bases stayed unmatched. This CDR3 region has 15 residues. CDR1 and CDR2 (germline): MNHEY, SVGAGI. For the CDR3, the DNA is TGTGCCAGCAGTTACACGACAGGGGCGAACACTGAAGCTTTCTTT. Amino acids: CASSYTTGANTEAFF.

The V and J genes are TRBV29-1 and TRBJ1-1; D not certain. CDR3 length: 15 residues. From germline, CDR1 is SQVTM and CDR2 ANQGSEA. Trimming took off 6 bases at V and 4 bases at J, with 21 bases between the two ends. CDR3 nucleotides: TGCAGCGTCGGGGAGTTGGGAGTCAGAAGCACTGAAGCTTTCTTT. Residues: CSVGELGVRSTEAFF.

This CDR3 is CASSLEGEGNTEAFF. CDR3 sequence (DNA): TGTGCCAGCAGCTTAGAAGGGGAAGGGAACACTGAAGCTTTCTTT. The genes are TRBV13 and TRBJ1-1, with D possibly TRBD1 on 5 matching bases. CDR3 length equals 15 residues. V lost 1 base and J 1 base, leaving 10 bases between the germline ends. CDR1 PRHDT and CDR2 FYEKMQ come from the germline V gene (reference sequence).

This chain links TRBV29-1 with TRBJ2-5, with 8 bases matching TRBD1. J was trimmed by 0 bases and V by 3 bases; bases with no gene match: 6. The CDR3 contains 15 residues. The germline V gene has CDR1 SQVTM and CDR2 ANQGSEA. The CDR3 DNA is TGCAGCGTTGATAGACAGGGGTTATACCAAGAGACCCAGTACTTC. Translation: CSVDRQGLYQETQYF. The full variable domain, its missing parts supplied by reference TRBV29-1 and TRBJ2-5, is SAVISQKPSRDICQRGTSLTIQCQVDSQVTMMFWYRQQPGQSLTLIATANQGSEATYESGFVIDKFPISRPNLTFSTLTVSNMSPEDSSIYLCSVDRQGLYQETQYFGPGTRLLVL.

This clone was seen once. The CDR3 region has the DNA TGTGCCAGCTCACCACAGGAGAACACCGGGGAGCTGTTTTTT. This encodes CASSPQENTGELFF. This sequence joins TRBV18 and TRBJ2-2, with D unclear. This CDR3 is 14 amino acids long. The V gene's germline CDR1 is KGHSH and CDR2 LQKENI. V lost 1 base and J 1 base, leaving 4 bases between the germline ends.

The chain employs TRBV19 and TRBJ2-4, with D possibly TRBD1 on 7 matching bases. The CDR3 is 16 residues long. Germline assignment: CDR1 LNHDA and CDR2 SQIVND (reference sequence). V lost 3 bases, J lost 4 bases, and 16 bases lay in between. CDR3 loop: CASSIGAGGMKNIQYF. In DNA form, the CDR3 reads TGTGCCAGTAGTATCGGGGCAGGGGGGATGAAAAACATTCAGTACTTC.

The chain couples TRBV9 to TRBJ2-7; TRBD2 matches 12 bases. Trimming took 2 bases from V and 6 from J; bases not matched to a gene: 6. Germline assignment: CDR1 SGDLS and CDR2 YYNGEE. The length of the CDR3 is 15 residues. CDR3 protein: CASSVGLAGMGEQYF. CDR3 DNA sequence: TGTGCCAGCAGCGTGGGACTAGCGGGTATGGGCGAGCAGTACTTC.

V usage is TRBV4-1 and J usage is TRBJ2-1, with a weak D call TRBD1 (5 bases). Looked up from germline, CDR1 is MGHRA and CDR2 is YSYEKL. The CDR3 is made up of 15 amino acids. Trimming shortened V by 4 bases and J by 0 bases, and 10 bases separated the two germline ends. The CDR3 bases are TGCGCCAGCAGCCTCAGGGTAGGCTCCTACAATGAGCAGTTCTTC. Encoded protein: CASSLRVGSYNEQFF.

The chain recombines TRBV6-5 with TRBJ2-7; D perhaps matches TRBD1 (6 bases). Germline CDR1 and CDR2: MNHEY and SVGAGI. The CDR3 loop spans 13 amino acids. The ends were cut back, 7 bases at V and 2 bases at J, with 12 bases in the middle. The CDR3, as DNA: TGTGCCAGCACCCCCTCAGGGGCCTACGAGCAGTACTTC. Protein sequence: CASTPSGAYEQYF.

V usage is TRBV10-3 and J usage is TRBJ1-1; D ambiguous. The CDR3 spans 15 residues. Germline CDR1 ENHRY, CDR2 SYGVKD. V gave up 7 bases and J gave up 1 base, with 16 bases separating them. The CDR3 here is CAIKREDTENTEAFF. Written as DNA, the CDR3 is TGTGCCATCAAAAGGGAAGATACGGAGAACACTGAAGCTTTCTTT.

This CDR3 is CASSRPGPTRGTDTQYF. The CDR3 region has the DNA TGTGCCAGCAGCCGCCCAGGGCCAACACGAGGAACAGATACGCAGTATTTT. The chain couples TRBV2 to TRBJ2-3; D possibly corresponds to TRBD1 (5 bases). Germline V gene sequence: CDR1 SNHLY, CDR2 FYNNEI. V was pared by 6 bases and J by 3 bases, with 22 bases between. The CDR3 is 17 residues long.